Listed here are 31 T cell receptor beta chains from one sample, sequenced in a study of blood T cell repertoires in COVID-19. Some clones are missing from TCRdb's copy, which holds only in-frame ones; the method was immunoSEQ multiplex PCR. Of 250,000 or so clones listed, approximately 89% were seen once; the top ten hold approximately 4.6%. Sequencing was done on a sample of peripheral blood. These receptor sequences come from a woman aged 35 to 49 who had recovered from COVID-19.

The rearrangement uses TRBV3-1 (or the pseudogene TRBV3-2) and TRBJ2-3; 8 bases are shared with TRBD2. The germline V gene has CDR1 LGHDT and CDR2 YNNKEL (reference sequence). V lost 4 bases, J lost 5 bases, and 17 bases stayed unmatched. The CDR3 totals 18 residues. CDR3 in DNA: TGTGCCAGCAGCCCTCAATTTCCGAGCGGGGGTAACGGAGATACGCAGTATTTT. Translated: CASSPQFPSGGNGDTQYF.

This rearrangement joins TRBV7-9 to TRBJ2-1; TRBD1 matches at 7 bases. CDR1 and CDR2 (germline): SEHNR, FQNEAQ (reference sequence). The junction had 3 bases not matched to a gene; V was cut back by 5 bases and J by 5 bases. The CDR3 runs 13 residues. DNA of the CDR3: TGTGCCAGCAGCCTTACAGGGGACAATGAGCAGTTCTTC. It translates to CASSLTGDNEQFF. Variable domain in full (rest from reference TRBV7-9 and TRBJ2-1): DTGVSQNPRHKITKRGQNVTFRCDPISEHNRLYWYRQTLGQGPEFLTYFQNEAQLEKSRLLSDRFSAERPKGSFSTLEIQRTEQGDSAMYLCASSLTGDNEQFFGPGTRLTVL.

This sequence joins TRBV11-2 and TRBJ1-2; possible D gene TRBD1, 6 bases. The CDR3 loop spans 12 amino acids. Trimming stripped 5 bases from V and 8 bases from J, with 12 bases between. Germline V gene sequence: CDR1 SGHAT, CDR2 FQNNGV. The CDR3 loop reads CASSTSGAGYTF. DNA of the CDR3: TGTGCCAGCAGCACCTCAGGGGCCGGCTACACCTTC.

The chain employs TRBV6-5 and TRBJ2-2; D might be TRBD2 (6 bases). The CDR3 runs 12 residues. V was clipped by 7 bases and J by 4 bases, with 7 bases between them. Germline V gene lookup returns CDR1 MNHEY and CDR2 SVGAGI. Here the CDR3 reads CASTGLTGELFF. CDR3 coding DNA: TGTGCCAGCACGGGACTCACCGGGGAGCTGTTTTTT.

The CDR3 DNA follows: TGTGCCTGGAGTGTCGTCTCAGGGACTGAAGCTTTCTTT. This sequence encodes CAWSVVSGTEAFF. This rearrangement joins TRBV30 to TRBJ1-1; tentatively, D is TRBD1 (5 bases). Germline CDR1 reads GTSNPN; CDR2 reads SVGIG (reference sequence). Trimming took off 0 bases at V and 5 bases at J, with 10 bases between the two ends. There are 13 residues in the CDR3.

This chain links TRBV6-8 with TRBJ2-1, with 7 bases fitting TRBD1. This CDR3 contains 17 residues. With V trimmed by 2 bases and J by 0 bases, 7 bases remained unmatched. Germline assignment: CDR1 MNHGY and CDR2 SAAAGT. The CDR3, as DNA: TGTGCCAGCAGTTACCTACAGGGGACAAGCTCCTACAATGAGCAGTTCTTC. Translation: CASSYLQGTSSYNEQFF.

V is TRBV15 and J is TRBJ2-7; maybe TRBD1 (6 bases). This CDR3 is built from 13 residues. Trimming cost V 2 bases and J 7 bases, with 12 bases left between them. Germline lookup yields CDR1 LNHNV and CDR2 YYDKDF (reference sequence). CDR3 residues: CATSRQGLGEQYF. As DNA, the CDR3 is TGTGCCACCAGCAGACAGGGGCTGGGTGAGCAGTACTTC.

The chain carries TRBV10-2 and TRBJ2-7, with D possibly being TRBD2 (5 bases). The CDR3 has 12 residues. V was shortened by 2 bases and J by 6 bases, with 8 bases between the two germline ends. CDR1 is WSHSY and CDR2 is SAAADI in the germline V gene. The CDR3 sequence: CASSEPGTEQYF. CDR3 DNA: TGCGCCAGCAGTGAGCCGGGAACCGAGCAGTACTTC.

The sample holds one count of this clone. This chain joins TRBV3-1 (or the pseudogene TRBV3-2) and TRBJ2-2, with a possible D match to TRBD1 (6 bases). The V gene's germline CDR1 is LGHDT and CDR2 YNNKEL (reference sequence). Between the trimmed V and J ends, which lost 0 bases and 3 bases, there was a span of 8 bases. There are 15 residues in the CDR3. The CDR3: CASSQEAGDTGELFF. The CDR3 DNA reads TGTGCCAGCAGCCAAGAGGCAGGGGACACCGGGGAGCTGTTTTTT.

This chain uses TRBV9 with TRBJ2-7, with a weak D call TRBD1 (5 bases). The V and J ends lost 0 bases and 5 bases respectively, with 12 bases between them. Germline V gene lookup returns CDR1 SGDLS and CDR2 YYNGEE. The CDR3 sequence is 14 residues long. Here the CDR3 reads CASSVEYRPHEQYF. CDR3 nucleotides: TGTGCCAGCAGCGTAGAGTACAGGCCACACGAGCAGTACTTC.

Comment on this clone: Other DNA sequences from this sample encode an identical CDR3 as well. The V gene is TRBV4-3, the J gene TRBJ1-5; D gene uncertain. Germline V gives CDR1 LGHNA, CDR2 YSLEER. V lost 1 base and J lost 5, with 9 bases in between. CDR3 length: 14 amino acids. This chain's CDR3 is CASSQGYGDQPQHF. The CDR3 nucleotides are TGCGCCAGCAGCCAAGGTTACGGGGATCAGCCCCAGCATTTT.

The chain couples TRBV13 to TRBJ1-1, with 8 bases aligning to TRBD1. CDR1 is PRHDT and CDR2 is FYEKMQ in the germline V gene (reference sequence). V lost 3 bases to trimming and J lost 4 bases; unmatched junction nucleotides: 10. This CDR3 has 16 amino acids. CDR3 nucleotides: TGTGCCAGCAGCTTCGCAGGGGGCTTAGCAGGCACTGAAGCTTTCTTT. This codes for CASSFAGGLAGTEAFF.

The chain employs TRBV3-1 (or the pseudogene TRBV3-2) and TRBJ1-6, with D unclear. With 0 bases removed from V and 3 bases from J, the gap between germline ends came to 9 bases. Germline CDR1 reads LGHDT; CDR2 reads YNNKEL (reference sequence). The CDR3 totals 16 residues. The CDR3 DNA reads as TGTGCCAGCAGCCAAGAGCGTCATAGCTATAATTCACCCCTCCACTTT. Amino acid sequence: CASSQERHSYNSPLHF.

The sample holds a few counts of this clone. The CDR3 spells CAWTLDRGFGNTIYF. DNA for the CDR3: TGTGCCTGGACCTTGGACAGGGGATTTGGAAACACCATATATTTT. V usage is TRBV30 and J usage is TRBJ1-3; 9 bases agree with TRBD1. The trim removed 4 bases at V and 3 bases at J, leaving 7 bases unmatched. The CDR3 length is 15 residues. Germline values: CDR1 GTSNPN, CDR2 SVGIG (reference sequence).

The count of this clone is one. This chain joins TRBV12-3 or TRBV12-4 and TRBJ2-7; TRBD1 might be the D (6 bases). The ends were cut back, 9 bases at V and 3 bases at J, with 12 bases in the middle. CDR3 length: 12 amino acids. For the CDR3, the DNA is TGTGCCAGTGGGGAAGGGGGCTACGAGCAGTACTTC. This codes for CASGEGGYEQYF.

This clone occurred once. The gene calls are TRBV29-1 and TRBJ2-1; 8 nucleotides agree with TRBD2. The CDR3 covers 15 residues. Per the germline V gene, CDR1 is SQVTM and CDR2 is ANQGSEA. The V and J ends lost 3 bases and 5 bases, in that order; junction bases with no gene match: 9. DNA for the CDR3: TGCAGCGTTGAGGGTGTAATCGGGGGGGACAATGAGCAGTTCTTC. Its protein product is CSVEGVIGGDNEQFF.

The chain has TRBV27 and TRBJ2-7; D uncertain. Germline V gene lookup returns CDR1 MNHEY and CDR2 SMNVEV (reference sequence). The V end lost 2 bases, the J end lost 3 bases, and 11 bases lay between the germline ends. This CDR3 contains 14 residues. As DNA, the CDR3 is TGTGCCAGCAGTTTAAACTCTAACCACTACGAGCAGTACGTC. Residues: CASSLNSNHYEQYV.

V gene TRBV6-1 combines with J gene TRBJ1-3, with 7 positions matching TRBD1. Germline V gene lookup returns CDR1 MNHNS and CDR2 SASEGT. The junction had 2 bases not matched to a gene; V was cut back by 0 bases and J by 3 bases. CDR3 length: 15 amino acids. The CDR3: CASSEARTGGNTIYF. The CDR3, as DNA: TGTGCCAGCAGTGAAGCGCGGACAGGTGGAAACACCATATATTTT.

DNA of the CDR3: TGTGCCAGCAGCCACATCCGCACTGGGGCCAACGTCCTGACTTTC. Protein: CASSHIRTGANVLTF. The J gene is TRBJ2-6, the V gene TRBV28; D is unresolved. V gave up 6 bases and J gave up 2 bases, with 11 bases separating them. The CDR3 runs 15 residues. CDR1 is MDHEN and CDR2 is SYDVKM in the germline V gene.

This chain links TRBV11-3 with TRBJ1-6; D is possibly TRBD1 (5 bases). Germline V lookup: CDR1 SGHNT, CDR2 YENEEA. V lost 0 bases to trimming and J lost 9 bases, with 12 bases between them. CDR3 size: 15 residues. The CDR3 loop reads CASSLEGVVSSPLHF. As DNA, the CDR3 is TGTGCCAGCAGCTTAGAAGGGGTAGTGTCTTCACCCCTCCACTTT. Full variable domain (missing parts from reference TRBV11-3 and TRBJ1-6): EAGVVQSPRYKIIEKKQPVAFWCNPISGHNTLYWYLQNLGQGPELLIRYENEEAVDDSQLPKDRFSAERLKGVDSTLKIQPAELGDSAVYLCASSLEGVVSSPLHFGNGTRLTVT.

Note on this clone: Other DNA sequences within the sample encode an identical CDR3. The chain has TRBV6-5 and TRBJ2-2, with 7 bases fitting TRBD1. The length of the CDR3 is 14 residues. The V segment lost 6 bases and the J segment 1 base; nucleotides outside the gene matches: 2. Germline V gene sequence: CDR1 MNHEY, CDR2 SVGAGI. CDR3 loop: CASRRTGNTGELFF. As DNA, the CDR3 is TGTGCCAGCAGGAGGACAGGGAACACCGGGGAGCTGTTTTTT.

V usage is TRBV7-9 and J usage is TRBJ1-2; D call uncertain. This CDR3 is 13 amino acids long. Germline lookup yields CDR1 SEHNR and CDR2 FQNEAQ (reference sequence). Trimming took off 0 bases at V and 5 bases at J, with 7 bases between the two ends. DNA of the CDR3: TGTGCCAGCAGCTTAGCTCTGAGTTATGGCTACACCTTC. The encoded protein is CASSLALSYGYTF.

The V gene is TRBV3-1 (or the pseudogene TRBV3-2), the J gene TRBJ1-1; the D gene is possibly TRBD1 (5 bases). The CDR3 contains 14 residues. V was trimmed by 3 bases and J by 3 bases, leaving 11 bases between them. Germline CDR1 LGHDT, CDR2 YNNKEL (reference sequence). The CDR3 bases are TGTGCCAGCAGCCAGACTGACAGCGACACTGAAGCTTTCTTT. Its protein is CASSQTDSDTEAFF.

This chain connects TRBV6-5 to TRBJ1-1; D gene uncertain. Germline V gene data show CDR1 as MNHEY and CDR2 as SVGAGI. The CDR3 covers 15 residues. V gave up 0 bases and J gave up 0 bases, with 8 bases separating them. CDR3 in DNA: TGTGCCAGCAGTTACTCGACGAGGGTGAACACTGAAGCTTTCTTT. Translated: CASSYSTRVNTEAFF.

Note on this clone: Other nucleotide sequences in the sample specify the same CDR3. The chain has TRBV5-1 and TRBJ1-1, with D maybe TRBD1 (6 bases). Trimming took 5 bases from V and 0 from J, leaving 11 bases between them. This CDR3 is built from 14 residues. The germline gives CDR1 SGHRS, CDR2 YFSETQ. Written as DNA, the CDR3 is TGCGCCAGCAGTCTGGACAGCTTGAACACTGAAGCTTTCTTT. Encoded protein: CASSLDSLNTEAFF.

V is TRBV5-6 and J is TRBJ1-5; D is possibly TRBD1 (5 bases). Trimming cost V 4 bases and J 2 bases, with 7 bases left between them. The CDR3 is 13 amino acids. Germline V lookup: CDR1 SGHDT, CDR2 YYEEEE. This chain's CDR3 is CASSGGGNQPQHF. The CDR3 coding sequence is TGTGCCAGCAGCGGGGGGGGCAATCAGCCCCAGCATTTT.

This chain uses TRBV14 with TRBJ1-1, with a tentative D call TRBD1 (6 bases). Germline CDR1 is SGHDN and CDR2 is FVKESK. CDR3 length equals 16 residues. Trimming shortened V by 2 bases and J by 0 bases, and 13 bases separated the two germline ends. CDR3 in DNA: TGTGCCAGCAGCCAACAGGGGATCCCGATGAACACTGAAGCTTTCTTT. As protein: CASSQQGIPMNTEAFF.

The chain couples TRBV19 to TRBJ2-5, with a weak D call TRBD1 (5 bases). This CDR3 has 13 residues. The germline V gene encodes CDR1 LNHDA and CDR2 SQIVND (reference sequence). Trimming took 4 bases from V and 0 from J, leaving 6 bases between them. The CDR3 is CASSTTDQETQYF. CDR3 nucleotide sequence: TGTGCCAGTAGTACGACAGACCAAGAGACCCAGTACTTC.

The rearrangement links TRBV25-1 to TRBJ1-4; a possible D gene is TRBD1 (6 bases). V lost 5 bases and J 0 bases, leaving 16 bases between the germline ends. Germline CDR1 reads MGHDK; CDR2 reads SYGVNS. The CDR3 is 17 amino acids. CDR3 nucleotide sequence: TGTGCCAGCAGTTGGCAGGGGCCAGTTGCAACTAATGAAAAACTGTTTTTT. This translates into CASSWQGPVATNEKLFF.

CDR3 nucleotide sequence: TGTGCCAGCAGTTTATGGGGACAGGGCGCGAAGGAGGATGAGCAGTTCTTC. Its protein product is CASSLWGQGAKEDEQFF. J is TRBJ2-1 and V is TRBV28, with 9 bases matching TRBD1. CDR1 is MDHEN and CDR2 is SYDVKM in the germline V gene. J was trimmed by 8 bases and V by 0 bases; bases with no gene match: 11. CDR3 length equals 17 residues.

CDR3: CATSGLAEPQDIYEQYV. Here the CDR3 DNA reads TGTGCCACCAGTGGACTAGCGGAGCCCCAGGATATCTACGAGCAGTACGTC. The chain employs TRBV24-1 and TRBJ2-7; 9 bases are a match to TRBD2. V was pared by 5 bases and J by 3 bases, with 13 bases of the junction left unmatched. Germline V CDR1 and CDR2: KGHDR, SFDVKD. The CDR3 consists of 17 residues.